The source of this T cell receptor beta chain is a study of blood T cell repertoires in COVID-19. In the study overall: COVID-19 samples, acute and convalescent, were from the United States, Italy and Spain. T cells, B-cell-depleted T cells, or PBMCs provided the cDNA or gDNA that served as material.

Original methodology: Researchers report that nucleated cell counts were estimated from reference gene primer amplification. The data were produced by immunoSEQ multiplex PCR, yet TCRdb's version contains in-frame clones alone and is incomplete. That table furnishes V, J and clone size, whereas the DNA furnished D and trimming. The table has roughly 250,000 clones, approximately 81% seen once. V was clipped by 0 bases and J by 7 bases, with 18 bases between them. The CDR3 spans 16 residues. The germline gives CDR1 LGHNA, CDR2 YSLEER. This chain links TRBV4-3 with TRBJ2-5; perhaps TRBD1 as D (6 bases). This receptor was obtained from a woman aged 55-70 years with active or convalescent COVID-19. The sample consisted of peripheral blood. The CDR3 is CASSQDRGEGVGTQYF. CDR3 coding DNA: TGCGCCAGCAGCCAAGATAGGGGTGAGGGGGTCGGGACCCAGTACTTC.